What follows is one T cell receptor beta chain and its context. No antigen is known for it. Nominal health characterized the donors when sampled, though unrecorded immune exposures were likely. 13 Jbeta primers and 60 Vbeta primers were used for the PCR. The protocol was immunoSEQ multiplex PCR, while the TCRdb copy is restricted to in-frame clones and leaves out a portion. The table lists just over 95,000 clones, more than 75% of them singletons. The CDR3 covers 15 residues. V lost 5 bases to trimming and J lost 2 bases; unmatched junction nucleotides: 6. Germline V CDR1 and CDR2: SGHNT, YENEEA. These data originate in a study of cytomegalovirus exposure and HLA in healthy donors. Study-wide results and limits: TCR beta V- and J-gene trimming, according to a later analysis, was linked to a missense DCLRE1C variant.

This chain connects TRBV11-3 to TRBJ2-1, with 7 bases lining up with TRBD2. The source is a human donor in good health. The sample consisted of PBMCs. The CDR3 loop is CASSAGGGAYNEQFF. In DNA form, the CDR3 reads TGTGCCAGCAGCGCAGGTGGGGGGGCCTACAATGAGCAGTTCTTC.